This passage covers 15 T cell receptor beta chains from one sample sequenced in a study of immune evolution from preneoplasia to lung adenocarcinoma. Assay: immunoSEQ multiplex PCR; the TCRdb copy retains only in-frame clones and omits some. The sample has 2,000 to 2,500 clones, 40% seen once. Specimen: FFPE adjacent normal lung tissue. These receptors were obtained from a person between 60 and 79 years old with lung adenocarcinoma.

By share of the sample, this clone is large. V is TRBV28 and J is TRBJ2-3; D is perhaps TRBD2 (6 bases). Germline values: CDR1 MDHEN, CDR2 SYDVKM. Trimming pared 5 bases from V and 2 bases from J, leaving 14 bases between. The CDR3 length is 15 residues. The CDR3 loop is CASSAPSEHTDTQYF. The CDR3, as DNA: TGTGCCAGCAGTGCCCCTAGCGAACACACAGATACGCAGTATTTT.

In its sample, this clone is hyperexpanded. The genes are TRBV5-8 and TRBJ2-3, with 9 nucleotides matching TRBD2. The germline CDR1 and CDR2 sequences are SGHTS and YDEGEE. V shed 2 bases, J shed 8 bases, and the junction held 6 bases outside the gene matches. The CDR3 has 14 residues. CDR3 loop: CASSFSGGASTQYF. The CDR3 nucleotides read TGTGCCAGCAGCTTTAGCGGGGGTGCGTCTACGCAGTATTTT.

The gene calls are TRBV11-2 and TRBJ2-5, with D possibly matching TRBD2 (5 bases). The CDR3 has 12 residues. V shed 1 base and J shed 5 bases, with 5 bases lying between them. Germline assignment: CDR1 SGHAT and CDR2 FQNNGV. CDR3 nucleotides: TGTGCCAGCAGCTTAGGGAGGGAGACCCAGTACTTC. It encodes CASSLGRETQYF. Supplemented by reference TRBV11-2 and TRBJ2-5, the full variable domain reads EAGVAQSPRYKIIEKRQSVAFWCNPISGHATLYWYQQILGQGPKLLIQFQNNGVVDDSQLPKDRFSAERLKGVDSTLKIQPAKLEDSAVYLCASSLGRETQYFGPGTRLLVL.

This clone was detected a few times. The rearrangement links TRBV4-1 to TRBJ2-3, with no clear D. The V gene lost 0 bases and the J gene lost 4 bases, with 8 bases spanning the gap. Germline V CDR1 and CDR2: MGHRA, YSYEKL. The CDR3 length is 14 residues. CDR3 bases: TGCGCCAGCAGCCAAGATTGGCTAGCAGATACGCAGTATTTT. It is translated as CASSQDWLADTQYF.

This clone was picked up one time. The genes are TRBV9 and TRBJ1-4, with 11 nucleotides matching TRBD1. Germline CDR1 reads SGDLS; CDR2 reads YYNGEE. V was pared by 3 bases and J by 1 base, with 8 bases of the junction left unmatched. This CDR3 has 18 amino acids. CDR3 in amino acids: CASSELSGTGGTNEKLFF. CDR3 in DNA: TGTGCCAGCAGCGAACTATCCGGGACAGGGGGAACTAATGAAAAACTGTTTTTT.

The J gene is TRBJ2-7, the V gene TRBV7-2, with D perhaps matching TRBD2 (6 bases). Germline CDR1 reads SGHTA; CDR2 reads FQGNSA. V was cut by 1 base and J by 5 bases, with 12 bases left in between. The CDR3 sequence is 14 residues long. As DNA, the CDR3 is TGTGCCAGCAGCTTAGACCCGGGGGAGAACGAGCAGTACTTC. It specifies CASSLDPGENEQYF. Based on the CDR3 plus reference TRBV7-2 and TRBJ2-7, the full variable domain is GAGVSQSPSNKVTEKGKDVELRCDPISGHTALYWYRQSLGQGLEFLIYFQGNSAPDKSGLPSDRFSAERTGGSVSTLTIQRTQQEDSAVYLCASSLDPGENEQYFGPGTRLTVT.

The chain is built from TRBV11-2 and TRBJ1-3; tentative D call: TRBD1 (5 bases). CDR1 is SGHAT and CDR2 is FQNNGV in the germline V gene. V was clipped by 1 base and J by 3 bases, with 7 bases between them. CDR3 size: 14 residues. CDR3 in DNA: TGTGCCAGCAGCTTAGTTACAGGTGGAAACACCATATATTTT. It yields the protein CASSLVTGGNTIYF.

The chain has TRBV7-3 and TRBJ2-1; either TRBD1 or TRBD2 may supply D (6 bases each). Trimming cost V 5 bases and J 10 bases, with 18 bases left between them. From germline, CDR1 is SGHTA and CDR2 FQGTGA. The CDR3 runs 14 residues. In DNA, the CDR3 is TGTGCCAGCAGCGACCGGGACACACGGGGGGAGCAGTTCTTC. Its translation is CASSDRDTRGEQFF.

The chain couples TRBV6-6 to TRBJ1-5, with D possibly being TRBD1 (5 bases). The germline V and J ends were trimmed by 0 bases and 6 bases, with 15 bases remaining between them. Germline V CDR1 and CDR2: MNHNY, SVGAGI (reference sequence). The CDR3 has 16 residues. For the CDR3, the DNA is TGTGCCAGCAGTTACTCGACGGGACGGGCGAGTCAGCCCCAGCATTTT. Translation: CASSYSTGRASQPQHF.

V is TRBV7-6 and J is TRBJ2-5, with D tentatively TRBD2 (6 bases). The CDR3 covers 15 residues. The V gene lost 5 bases and the J gene lost 5 bases, with 18 bases spanning the gap. The germline V gene has CDR1 SGHVS and CDR2 FNYEAQ. The CDR3 reads CASSPRELPGETQYF. The CDR3 DNA sequence: TGTGCCAGCAGCCCCCGGGAGCTACCGGGGGAGACCCAGTACTTC.

In this sample, this clone turned up a few times. The V gene is TRBV5-4, the J gene TRBJ2-7; 8 bases match TRBD2. The CDR3 has 15 residues. V shed 0 bases, J shed 3 bases, and the junction held 5 bases outside the gene matches. Germline V gene sequence: CDR1 SGHNT, CDR2 YYREEE (reference sequence). Here the CDR3 reads CASSLDGGGNYEQYF. In DNA form, the CDR3 reads TGTGCCAGCAGCTTGGATGGCGGGGGGAACTACGAGCAGTACTTC.

J is TRBJ1-5 and V is TRBV7-9; tentative D call: TRBD1 (5 bases). This CDR3 comprises 14 residues. V gave up 5 bases and J gave up 9 bases, with 17 bases separating them. Germline V gene sequence: CDR1 SEHNR, CDR2 FQNEAQ (reference sequence). CDR3 loop: CASSPGTGDRPQHF. CDR3 in DNA: TGTGCCAGCAGCCCCGGGACCGGGGACCGGCCCCAGCATTTT.

The V gene is TRBV5-1, the J gene TRBJ1-2; perhaps TRBD1 as D (5 bases). The CDR3 runs 15 residues. Trimming pared 4 bases from V and 13 bases from J, leaving 26 bases between. The V gene's germline CDR1 is SGHRS and CDR2 YFSETQ. CDR3 loop: CASSPDPGTAGRGTF. The DNA for the CDR3 is TGCGCCAGCAGCCCGGACCCCGGGACGGCCGGACGAGGCACCTTC.

In its sample, this clone was seen a few times. The gene calls are TRBV18 and TRBJ1-4; no clear D. The CDR3 has 13 residues. V was pared by 6 bases and J by 5 bases, with 10 bases between. Germline CDR1 and CDR2: KGHSH and LQKENI. CDR3: CASSGQANEKLFF. CDR3 bases: TGTGCCAGCTCCGGGCAAGCAAATGAAAAACTGTTTTTT.

The rearrangement joins TRBV5-1 to TRBJ1-5; 7 bases agree with TRBD1. The V and J ends lost 3 bases and 2 bases, in that order; junction bases with no gene match: 2. The CDR3 spans 14 residues. From germline, CDR1 is SGHRS and CDR2 YFSETQ. The CDR3 DNA is TGCGCCAGCAGCTCTCAGGGGGGCAATCAGCCCCAGCATTTT. Translated: CASSSQGGNQPQHF.